The T cell receptor (beta chain) described here comes from a study of T cells after yellow fever vaccination. Across the whole study: SMART-Seq v4 Ultra Low Input handled preparation of low-cell-number fractions.

Universal primer sites and UMIs were introduced during 5'RACE template-switching synthesis of TCR cDNA. TCRdb itself ran the 5' RACE reads through MiXCR, one entry per CDR3 protein. This sample has 11,000 to 15,000 distinct CDR3 sequences, with about 7.3% found just once. This clonotype was picked up many times. General study findings and limits: The appearance of a small share of clonotypes in both CD4 and CD8 compartments was observed.

V lost 4 bases to trimming and J lost 0 bases, with 7 bases between them. This CDR3 contains 13 residues. Germline CDR1 reads SNHLY; CDR2 reads FYNNEI. The TCR sequence derives from a man younger than 35 who received the YFV17D yellow fever vaccine. The chain links TRBV2 to TRBJ2-7, with D unresolved. The source material was PBMCs, either bulk or a sorted T-cell subset (CD4+, CD8+, memory, or dextramer-sorted; not recorded which), sampled on the day of the yellow fever booster vaccination. The CDR3 DNA follows: TGTGCCAGCAGTGCCCCCCCCTCCTACGAGCAGTACTTC. Amino acid sequence: CASSAPPSYEQYF.